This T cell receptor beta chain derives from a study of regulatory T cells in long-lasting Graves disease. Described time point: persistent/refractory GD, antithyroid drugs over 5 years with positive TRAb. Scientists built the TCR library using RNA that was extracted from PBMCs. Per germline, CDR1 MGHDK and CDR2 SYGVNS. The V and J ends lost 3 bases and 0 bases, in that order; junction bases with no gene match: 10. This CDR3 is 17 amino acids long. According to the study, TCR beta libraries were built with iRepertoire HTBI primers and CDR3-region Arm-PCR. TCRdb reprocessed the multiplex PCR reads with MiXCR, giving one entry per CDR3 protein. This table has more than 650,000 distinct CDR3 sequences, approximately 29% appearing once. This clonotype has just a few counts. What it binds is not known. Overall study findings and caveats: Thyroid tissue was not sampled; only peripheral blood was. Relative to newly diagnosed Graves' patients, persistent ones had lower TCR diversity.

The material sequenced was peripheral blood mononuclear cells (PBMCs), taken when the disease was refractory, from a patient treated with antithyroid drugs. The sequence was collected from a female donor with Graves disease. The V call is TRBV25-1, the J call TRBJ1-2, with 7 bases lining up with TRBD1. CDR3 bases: TGTGCCAGCAGTGATACCGGGGCAGGGACAGCTAACTATGGCTACACCTTC. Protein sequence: CASSDTGAGTANYGYTF.